The 5 T cell receptor beta chains presented below share a single source sample, sequenced in a study of response to subunit inactivated influenza vaccine. TCRdb redid the calling of the RT-PCR reads with MiXCR, one entry per CDR3 protein. The repertoire has about 530,000 distinct CDR3 sequences, about an eighth of them found once; the top ten carry 13%. The starting material was PBMCs from blood, obtained roughly 45 days after vaccination. These receptors were taken from a man aged 50 to 59 who received an inactivated influenza vaccine.

This clonotype was observed a few times. V usage is TRBV10-3 and J usage is TRBJ1-1; TRBD1 aligns across 7 bases. Germline assignment: CDR1 ENHRY and CDR2 SYGVKD. This CDR3 comprises 14 residues. The V segment lost 6 bases and the J segment 1 base; nucleotides outside the gene matches: 5. The CDR3 DNA is TGTGCCATCAGCTGGGACAGAGGGAACACTGAAGCTTTCTTT. Protein sequence: CAISWDRGNTEAFF.

This clonotype occurred a few times. This chain connects TRBV12-3 or TRBV12-4 to TRBJ2-6, with TRBD1 as a possible D gene (5 bases). The CDR3 has 15 amino acids. V was shortened by 10 bases and J by 0 bases, with 13 bases between the two germline ends. DNA of the CDR3: TGTGCCACCACCCCAGGGTCCTCTGGGGCCAACGTCCTGACTTTC. It specifies CATTPGSSGANVLTF.

This clonotype occurred many times. V usage is TRBV29-1 and J usage is TRBJ2-2; D not certain. The CDR3 is 14 residues long. Trimming took off 1 base at V and 2 bases at J, with 8 bases between the two ends. Germline CDR1 reads SQVTM; CDR2 reads ANQGSEA. Here the CDR3 DNA reads TGCAGCGTTGAAGTAGGACGCAACACCGGGGAGCTGTTTTTT. Translating it yields CSVEVGRNTGELFF.

This chain connects TRBV29-1 to TRBJ2-3; TRBD2 agrees at 8 bases. The germline V gene encodes CDR1 SQVTM and CDR2 ANQGSEA. This CDR3 has 14 residues. Trimming took 5 bases from V and 2 from J; bases not matched to a gene: 6. DNA for the CDR3: TGCAGCGTTAATCCGGGGGGGACCACAGATACGCAGTATTTT. Translation: CSVNPGGTTDTQYF.

Here the CDR3 DNA reads TGTGCCAGCAGCTTTTACACAGGCGGGGGAAATTCACCCCTCCACTTT. As protein: CASSFYTGGGNSPLHF. The chain is built from TRBV5-4 and TRBJ1-6, with D possibly matching TRBD1 (5 bases). CDR3 length: 16 residues. Germline loops: CDR1 SGHNT, CDR2 YYREEE (reference sequence). V dropped 2 bases and J dropped 7 bases, with 16 bases sitting between them.